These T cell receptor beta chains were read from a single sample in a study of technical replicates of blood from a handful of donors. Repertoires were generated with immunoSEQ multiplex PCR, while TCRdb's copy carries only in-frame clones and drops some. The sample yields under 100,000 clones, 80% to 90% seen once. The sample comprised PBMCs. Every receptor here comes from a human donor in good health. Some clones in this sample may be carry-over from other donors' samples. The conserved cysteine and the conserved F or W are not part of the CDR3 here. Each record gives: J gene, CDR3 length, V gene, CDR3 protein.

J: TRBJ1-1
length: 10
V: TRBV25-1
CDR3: ASRGGNTEAF

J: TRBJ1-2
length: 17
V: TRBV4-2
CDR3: ASSQLIFVRDRTDYGYT

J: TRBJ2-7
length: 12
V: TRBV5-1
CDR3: ASSSTGTGGEQY

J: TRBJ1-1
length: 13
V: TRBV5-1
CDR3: ASSTSGTAWTEAF

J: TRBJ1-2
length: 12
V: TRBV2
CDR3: ASSGGHPNYGYT

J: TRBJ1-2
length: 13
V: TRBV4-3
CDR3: ASREDRGGWGGYT

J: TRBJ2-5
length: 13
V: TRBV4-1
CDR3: ASSQHRGGGETQY

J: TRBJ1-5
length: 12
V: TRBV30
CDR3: AWSVAGSNQPQH

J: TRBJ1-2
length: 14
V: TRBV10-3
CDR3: AIRQSDRETNYGYT

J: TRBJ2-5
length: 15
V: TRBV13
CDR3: ASSPLAGGTIQETQY

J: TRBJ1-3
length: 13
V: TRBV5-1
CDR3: ASSLAGASGNTIY

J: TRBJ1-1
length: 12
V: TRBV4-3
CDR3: ASSLGTAGTEAF

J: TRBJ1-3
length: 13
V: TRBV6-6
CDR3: ASSSQGSSGNTIY

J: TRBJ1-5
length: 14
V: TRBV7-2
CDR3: ASTPGNRGANQPQH

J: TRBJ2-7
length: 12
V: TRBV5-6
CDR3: ASSLPRTNNEQY

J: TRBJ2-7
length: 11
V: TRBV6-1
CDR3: ASRQTTSYEQY

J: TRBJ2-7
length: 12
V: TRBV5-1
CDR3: ASSPGSRDYEQY

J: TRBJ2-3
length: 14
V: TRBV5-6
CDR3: ASSLGSGGAKDTQY

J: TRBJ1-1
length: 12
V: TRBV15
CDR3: ATSRERRNTEAF

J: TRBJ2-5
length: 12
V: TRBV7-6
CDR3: ASSLDSGAETQY

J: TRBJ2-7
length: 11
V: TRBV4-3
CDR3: ASSLDRNYEQY

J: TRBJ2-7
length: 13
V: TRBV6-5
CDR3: ASSSHSGGAYEQY

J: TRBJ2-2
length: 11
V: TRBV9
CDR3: ASSPHSTGELF

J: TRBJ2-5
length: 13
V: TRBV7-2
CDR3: ASSKIRGGRETQY

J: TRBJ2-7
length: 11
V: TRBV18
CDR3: ASLPGQGNEQY

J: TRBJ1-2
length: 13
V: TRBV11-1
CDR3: ASSLSRRTNYGYT

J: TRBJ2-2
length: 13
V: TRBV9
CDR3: ASSPGTGNTGELF

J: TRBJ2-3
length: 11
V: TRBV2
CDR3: ASWTSGGYTQY